The rows below give T cell receptor beta chains drawn from one sample of a study of blood T cell repertoires in COVID-19. Only in-frame clones appear in the TCRdb table, and some are missing; sequencing was by immunoSEQ multiplex PCR. The sample holds a few hundred thousand clones, just over 90% seen once. The sample consisted of PBMCs or T cells enriched from blood (not recorded which). All receptors derive from a woman aged 40-49 years who had been exposed to COVID-19. Each CDR3 is given with its conserved first and last residue. The D gene is left open where the match is weak. Clone sizes are given selectively: once, few, many, or a class where the clone is expanded.

j_gene | v_gene | abundance | d_gene | CDR3aa | CDR3nt
TRBJ2-7 | TRBV5-5 | once | TRBD2 | CASSLRLAERYEQYF | TGTGCCAGCAGCTTGCGCCTAGCGGAACGGTACGAGCAGTACTTC
TRBJ1-1 | TRBV14 | - | TRBD1 | CASSQDLGQIDTEAFF | TGTGCCAGCAGCCAAGATTTGGGACAGATAGACACTGAAGCTTTCTTT
TRBJ2-1 | TRBV7-3 | - | - | CASSSSGQQFF | TGTGCCAGCAGCTCCTCGGGTCAGCAGTTCTTC
TRBJ1-2 | TRBV30 | - | TRBD1 | CAFRTGYGYTF | TGTGCCTTCCGGACAGGGTATGGCTACACCTTC
TRBJ1-2 | TRBV19 | - | - | CASSIGAGYYGYTF | TGTGCCAGTAGTATAGGAGCAGGGTACTATGGCTACACCTTC
TRBJ1-6 | TRBV5-6 | - | - | CASSFAGLYNSPLHF | TGTGCCAGCAGCTTTGCAGGCCTCTATAATTCACCCCTCCACTTT
TRBJ2-7 | TRBV10-2 | - | TRBD1 | CASTEGEGQGGEQYF | TGCGCCAGCACCGAAGGGGAGGGACAGGGGGGTGAGCAGTACTTC
TRBJ1-1 | TRBV5-1 | - | - | CASSAGGDTEAFF | TGCGCCAGCAGCGCGGGGGGCGATACTGAAGCTTTCTTT
TRBJ2-2 | TRBV13 | - | - | CASRLPTGELFF | TGTGCCAGCAGATTACCTACCGGGGAGCTGTTTTTT
TRBJ1-2 | TRBV30 | - | - | CAWRTVASNYGYTF | TGTGCCTGGCGGACAGTCGCCTCTAACTATGGCTACACCTTC
TRBJ1-2 | TRBV19 | - | - | CASIPTTGLHGYTF | TGTGCCAGTATCCCCACCACAGGGTTACATGGCTACACCTTC
TRBJ2-2 | TRBV9 | - | - | CASRVRGAAGELFF | TGTGCCAGCAGGGTACGGGGGGCCGCCGGGGAGCTGTTTTTT
TRBJ1-5 | TRBV6-5 | - | TRBD1 | CASSVGQDSNQPQHF | TGTGCCAGCAGCGTGGGACAGGATAGCAATCAGCCCCAGCATTTT
TRBJ2-5 | TRBV19 | - | TRBD1 | CASSLGTGGETQYF | TGTGCCAGTAGTCTCGGGACAGGAGGAGAGACCCAGTACTTC
TRBJ1-5 | TRBV19 | - | TRBD1 | CASSIQGQVAVPQHF | TGTGCCAGTAGTATTCAGGGACAGGTAGCTGTGCCCCAGCATTTT
TRBJ2-7 | TRBV6-5 | - | TRBD1 | CASRHPGQASYEQYF | TGTGCCAGCAGGCACCCGGGACAGGCCTCCTACGAGCAGTACTTC
TRBJ1-2 | TRBV7-2 | - | - | CASSLRGEAYGYTF | TGTGCCAGCAGCTTAAGAGGCGAAGCCTATGGCTACACCTTC
TRBJ2-5 | TRBV11-3 | - | - | CASSLDLAGPETQYF | TGTGCCAGCAGCTTAGATTTGGCGGGACCAGAGACCCAGTACTTC
TRBJ2-2 | TRBV29-1 | - | TRBD1 | CSVTGTGGHTGELFF | TGCAGCGTTACCGGGACAGGGGGCCACACCGGGGAGCTGTTTTTT
TRBJ1-2 | TRBV7-9 | - | - | CASSFVGGYGYTF | TGTGCCAGCAGCTTCGTAGGGGGCTATGGCTACACCTTC
TRBJ2-7 | TRBV15 | - | - | CATTVGRLHEQYF | TGTGCCACCACCGTAGGGAGGCTCCACGAGCAGTACTTC
TRBJ2-1 | TRBV11-3 | - | - | CASSLEEGGQFF | TGTGCCAGCAGCTTGGAAGAGGGTGGGCAGTTCTTC
TRBJ2-2 | TRBV7-6 | - | - | CASSLALITGFNTGELFF | TGTGCCAGCAGCTTAGCGCTTATAACAGGGTTTAACACCGGGGAGCTGTTTTTT
TRBJ2-5 | TRBV7-2 | - | - | CASIPLARGLGPETQYF | TGTGCCAGCATCCCCTTGGCTAGGGGCCTAGGGCCAGAGACCCAGTACTTC
TRBJ2-5 | TRBV6-5 | - | TRBD2 | CASRLAGGHETQYF | TGTGCCAGCAGACTAGCGGGGGGGCACGAGACCCAGTACTTC
TRBJ1-4 | TRBV5-6 | - | - | CASSLTGNEKLFF | TGTGCCAGCAGCTTGACAGGGAATGAAAAACTGTTTTTT
TRBJ2-7 | TRBV9 | - | TRBD2 | CASSVGASGGAHEQYF | TGTGCCAGCAGCGTAGGGGCTAGCGGGGGGGCCCACGAGCAGTACTTC
TRBJ1-5 | TRBV5-5 | - | - | CASSPGLGSNQPQHF | TGTGCCAGCAGCCCGGGACTGGGGAGCAATCAGCCCCAGCATTTT
TRBJ2-7 | TRBV5-1 | - | TRBD2 | CASSSGTSGIEEQYF | TGCGCCAGCAGCTCGGGGACTAGCGGGATTGAAGAGCAGTACTTC
TRBJ2-1 | TRBV24-1 | - | TRBD1 | CATSRPGQGFDEQFF | TGTGCCACCAGCAGACCGGGACAGGGTTTCGATGAGCAGTTCTTC
TRBJ2-1 | TRBV6-5 | - | - | CASSYSSGDEQFF | TGTGCCAGCAGTTACTCGTCGGGGGACGAGCAGTTCTTC
TRBJ2-5 | TRBV7-8 | - | TRBD2 | CASSPGRGSETQYF | TGTGCCAGCAGCCCGGGGAGGGGCTCGGAGACCCAGTACTTC
TRBJ1-2 | TRBV6-5 | - | TRBD1 | CASRSDRVGTYGYTF | TGTGCCAGCAGGTCTGACAGGGTAGGGACCTATGGCTACACCTTC
TRBJ2-1 | TRBV24-1 | - | - | CATSGVAENNEQFF | TGTGCCACCAGTGGGGTAGCGGAGAACAATGAGCAGTTCTTC
TRBJ1-1 | TRBV7-3 | - | - | CASSPQGNTEAFF | TGTGCCAGCAGTCCCCAGGGAAACACTGAAGCTTTCTTT
TRBJ1-5 | TRBV19 | - | - | CASRQGRNNQPQHF | TGTGCCAGTAGGCAGGGCCGCAACAATCAGCCCCAGCATTTT
TRBJ2-2 | TRBV15 | - | - | CATSMGHDTGELFF | TGTGCCACCAGCATGGGACACGACACCGGGGAGCTGTTTTTT
TRBJ1-3 | TRBV30 | - | TRBD1 | CAWSERQGAGGNTIYF | TGTGCCTGGAGTGAGCGACAGGGGGCAGGTGGAAACACCATATATTTT
TRBJ2-7 | TRBV30 | - | - | CAWSATGQHRSYEQYF | TGTGCCTGGAGTGCCACAGGGCAACACCGTTCCTACGAGCAGTACTTC